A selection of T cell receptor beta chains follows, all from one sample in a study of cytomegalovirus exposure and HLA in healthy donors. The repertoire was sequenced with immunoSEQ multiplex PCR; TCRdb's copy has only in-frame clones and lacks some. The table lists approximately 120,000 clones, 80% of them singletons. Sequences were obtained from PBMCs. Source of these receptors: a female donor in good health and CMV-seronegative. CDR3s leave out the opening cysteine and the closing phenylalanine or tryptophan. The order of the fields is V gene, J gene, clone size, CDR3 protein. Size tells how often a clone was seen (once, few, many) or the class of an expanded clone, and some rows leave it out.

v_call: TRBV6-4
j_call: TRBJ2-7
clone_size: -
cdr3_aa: ASSEFGEGGPDEQY

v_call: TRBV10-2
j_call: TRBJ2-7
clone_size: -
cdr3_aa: ASRSEAGGSYEQY

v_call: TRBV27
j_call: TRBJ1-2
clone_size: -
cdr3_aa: ASSSRVTYGYT

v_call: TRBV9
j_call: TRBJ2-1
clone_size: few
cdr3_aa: ASSAGGVGEQF

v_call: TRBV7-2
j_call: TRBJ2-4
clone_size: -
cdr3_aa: ASSLAQGAAAGAKNSQY

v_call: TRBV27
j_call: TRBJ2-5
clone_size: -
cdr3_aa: ASSFAPGQIQETQY

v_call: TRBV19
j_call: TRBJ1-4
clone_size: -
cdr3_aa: ASNGRRGDEKLF

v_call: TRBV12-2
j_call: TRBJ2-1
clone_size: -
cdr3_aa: ASRPKREGSYNEQF

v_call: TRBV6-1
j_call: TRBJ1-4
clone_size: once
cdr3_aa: ASSGDRGRRNDEKLF

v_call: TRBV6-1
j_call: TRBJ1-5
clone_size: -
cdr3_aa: ASSDAGDQPQH

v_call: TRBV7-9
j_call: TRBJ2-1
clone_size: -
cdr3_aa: ASSGSGSGDNEQF

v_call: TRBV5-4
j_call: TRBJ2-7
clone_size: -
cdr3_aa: ASSEGLEIYEQY

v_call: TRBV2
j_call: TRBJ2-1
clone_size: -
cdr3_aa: ASSAWGGSSYNEQF

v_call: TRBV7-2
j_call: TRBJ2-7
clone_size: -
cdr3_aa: ASSLFTGTSHEQY

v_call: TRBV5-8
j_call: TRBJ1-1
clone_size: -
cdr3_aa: ASRLRYTEAF

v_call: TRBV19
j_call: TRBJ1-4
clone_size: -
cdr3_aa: ASNMRTGGVSEKLF

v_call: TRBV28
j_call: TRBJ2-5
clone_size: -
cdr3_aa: ASSSRDRYGETQY

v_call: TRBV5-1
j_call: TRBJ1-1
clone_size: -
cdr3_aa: ASRPGTEEEAF

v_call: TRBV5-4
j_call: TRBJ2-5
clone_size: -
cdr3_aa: ASSLGTTQETQY

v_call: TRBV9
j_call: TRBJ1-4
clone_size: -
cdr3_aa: ASSPKDTRYGKLF

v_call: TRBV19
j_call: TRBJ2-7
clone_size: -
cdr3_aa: ASSPLQGAQSFYEQY

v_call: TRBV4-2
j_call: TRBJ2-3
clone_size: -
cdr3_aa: ASSLGISGGNTDTQY

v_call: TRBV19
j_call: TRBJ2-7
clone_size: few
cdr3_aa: ASSKDRYYEQY

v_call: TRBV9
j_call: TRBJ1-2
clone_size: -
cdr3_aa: ASSVGTDSRGGYT

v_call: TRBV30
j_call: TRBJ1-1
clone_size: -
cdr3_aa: AWSFGGVSTEAF

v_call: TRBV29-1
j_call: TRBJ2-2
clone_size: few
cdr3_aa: SVVGQGGTGELF

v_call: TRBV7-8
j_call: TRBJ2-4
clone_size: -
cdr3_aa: ASSLAVQGAAKNIQY

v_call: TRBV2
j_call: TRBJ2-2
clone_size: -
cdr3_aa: ASSGPSGGFFTGELF

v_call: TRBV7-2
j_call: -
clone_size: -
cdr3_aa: ASSSGAGVEQY

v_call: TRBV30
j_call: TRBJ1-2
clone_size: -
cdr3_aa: AWSPSGRYGYT

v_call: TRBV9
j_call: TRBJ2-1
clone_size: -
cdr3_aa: ASSVAPWAGLEQF

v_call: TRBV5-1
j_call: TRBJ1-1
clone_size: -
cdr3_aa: ASSLVAGGVEAF

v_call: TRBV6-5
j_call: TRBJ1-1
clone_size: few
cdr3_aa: ASSTSPGGSTEAF

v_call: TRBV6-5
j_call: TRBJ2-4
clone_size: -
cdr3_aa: ASSRGRGTSQY

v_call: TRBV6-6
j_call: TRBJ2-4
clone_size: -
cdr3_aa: ASRDSGAKNIQY

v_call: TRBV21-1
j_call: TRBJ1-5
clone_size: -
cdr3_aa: ASSKRFRAFDQPQH

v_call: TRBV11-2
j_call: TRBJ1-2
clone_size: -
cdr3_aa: ASSPSMGQGPHYGYT

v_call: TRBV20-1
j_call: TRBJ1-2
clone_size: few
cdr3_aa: SAEGAHGYT

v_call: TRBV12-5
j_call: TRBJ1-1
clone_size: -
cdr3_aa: ASGQGGNTEAF

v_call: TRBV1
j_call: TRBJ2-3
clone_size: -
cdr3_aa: TSSQDPPGLAFTDTQY

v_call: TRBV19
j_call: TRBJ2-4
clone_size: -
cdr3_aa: ASSGLNGREKNIQY

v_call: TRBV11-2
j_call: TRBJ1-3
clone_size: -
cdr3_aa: ASSSSRGTRNTIY

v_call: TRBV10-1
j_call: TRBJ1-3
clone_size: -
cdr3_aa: ASTNPLATLGGNTIY

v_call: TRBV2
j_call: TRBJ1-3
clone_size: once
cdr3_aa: ASSRPGQGAPGNTIY

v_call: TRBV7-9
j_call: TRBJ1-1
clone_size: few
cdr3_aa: ASSPWDRGRITEAF

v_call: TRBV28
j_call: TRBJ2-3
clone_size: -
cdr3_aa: ASSPRAPGLAFSTDTQY

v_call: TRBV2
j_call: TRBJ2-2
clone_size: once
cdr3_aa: ASKRQGPRTGELF

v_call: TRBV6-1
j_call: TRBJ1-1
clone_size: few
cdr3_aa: ASTPPGSTEAF

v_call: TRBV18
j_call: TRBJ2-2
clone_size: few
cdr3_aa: ASSHRLAGSTGELF

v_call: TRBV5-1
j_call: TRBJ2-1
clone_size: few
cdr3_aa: ASSFRDTFNEQF